This T cell receptor beta chain was observed in a study of blood T cell repertoires in COVID-19. Whole-study context: The United States, Italy and Spain supplied acute and convalescent COVID-19 samples. T cells, B-cell-depleted T cells, or PBMCs provided the cDNA or gDNA that served as material.

Original data processing: Amplifying reference gene primers gave estimates of nucleated cell counts. Method: immunoSEQ multiplex PCR; TCRdb's copy keeps in-frame clones and lacks some. For V, J and clone size, that table is used; D and trimming come from the DNA. This sample has about 260,000 clones; 83% occur once, and the top ten carry 8.5% to 9.5%. The CDR3 consists of 20 residues. The V gene's germline CDR1 is MNHEY and CDR2 SMNVEV (reference sequence). The J segment lost 1 base and the V segment lost 2 bases, leaving 12 bases of the junction unmatched. The sequence derives from a woman aged 45-65 years who had recovered from COVID-19. Sequencing was carried out using peripheral blood. The chain recombines TRBV27 with TRBJ2-1, with 12 bases fitting TRBD2. CDR3 in amino acids: CASSLRPSLAGGTSYNEQFF. The CDR3 DNA is TGTGCCAGCAGTTTAAGGCCGAGTCTAGCGGGAGGGACGTCCTACAATGAGCAGTTCTTC.